This passage covers 27 T cell receptor beta chains from one sample sequenced in a study of regulatory T cells in long-lasting Graves disease. Both iRepertoire HTBI primers and Arm-PCR of CDR3 regions were used to build the TCR beta libraries. Each CDR3 protein is one row after TCRdb ran MiXCR on the multiplex PCR reads. In the table there are roughly 560,000 distinct CDR3 sequences, 15% to 20% of which are singletons. Time point denoted: newly diagnosed GD, antithyroid drugs for less than 3 months. RNA from PBMCs was the source of the TCR library. These data were also reused for a study on T cells in Graves' hyperthyroidism and ophthalmopathy.

The specimen comprised peripheral blood mononuclear cells (PBMCs), sampled at new diagnosis, from a patient treated with antithyroid drugs. The source of these receptors is a woman aged 40 to 65 with Graves disease.

Worth noting for this clonotype: The CDR3 carries no conserved terminal phenylalanine or tryptophan, so it likely arises from a read error. The chain has TRBV19 and TRBJ1-1; D may be TRBD1 (5 bases). V lost 6 bases and J lost 3, with 14 bases in between. This CDR3 contains 14 residues. Per germline, CDR1 LNHDA and CDR2 SQIVND (reference sequence). DNA for the CDR3: TGTGCCAGTAGCCACGTGAGCAGGGACACTGAAGCTTTCCTT. Translation: CASSHVSRDTEAFL.

In this sample, this clonotype turned up a few times. The rearrangement uses TRBV7-9 and TRBJ1-1, with D uncertain. The V end was cut by 7 bases, the J end by 4 bases, with 10 bases between. The V gene's germline CDR1 is SEHNR and CDR2 FQNEAQ (reference sequence). There are 12 residues in the CDR3. The CDR3 DNA reads TGTGCCAGCATAGAACTTCTCACTGAAGCTTTCTTT. Its protein product is CASIELLTEAFF.

The genes are TRBV28 and TRBJ2-2; the D is unclear. Per germline, CDR1 MDHEN and CDR2 SYDVKM. Trimming took off 4 bases at V and 0 bases at J, with 6 bases between the two ends. The CDR3 is made up of 14 amino acids. This CDR3 reads CASSSWSNTGELFF. In DNA form, the CDR3 reads TGTGCCAGCAGTTCATGGTCGAACACCGGGGAGCTGTTTTTT.

This sequence joins TRBV7-9 and TRBJ2-1, with TRBD1 matching 7 bases. Germline CDR1 reads SEHNR; CDR2 reads FQNEAQ (reference sequence). V shed 5 bases, J shed 3 bases, and the junction held 7 bases outside the gene matches. The CDR3 has 15 amino acids. For the CDR3, the DNA is TGTGCCAGCAGCATACCCCGGGACAGCTACAATGAGCAGTTCTTC. Encoded protein: CASSIPRDSYNEQFF.

This clonotype has at least ten counts. V and J are TRBV5-5 and TRBJ1-2; TRBD1 might be the D (6 bases). The CDR3 length is 15 residues. In germline, CDR1 is SGHKS, CDR2 YYEKEE (reference sequence). V was shortened by 0 bases and J by 5 bases, with 14 bases between the two germline ends. The CDR3 DNA reads as TGTGCCAGCAGCTTGGGAGAAGGGGGATGGTATGGCTACACCTTC. Residues: CASSLGEGGWYGYTF.

This clonotype was counted many times. The chain couples TRBV7-9 to TRBJ2-5; a possible D gene is TRBD2 (5 bases). CDR1 and CDR2 from the germline V gene are SEHNR and FQNEAQ (reference sequence). Deletions cut 5 bases from V and 5 bases from J, with 21 bases between. This CDR3 has 16 amino acids. The CDR3 protein is CASSLHWWGAAETQYF. Written as DNA, the CDR3 is TGTGCCAGCAGCCTACATTGGTGGGGAGCTGCGGAGACCCAGTACTTC.

To note about this clonotype: A much bigger clone sits one base away, suggesting this may be a read error. Lacking the conserved final phenylalanine or tryptophan, this CDR3 likely reflects a read error. In DNA form, the CDR3 reads TGTGCCAGCAGTTTTAGGGGACAGGGGGACTACGAGCAGTACCTC. Translating it yields CASSFRGQGDYEQYL. The J gene is TRBJ2-7, the V gene TRBV28; 11 bases are a match to TRBD1. J lost 3 bases, V lost 3 bases, and 4 bases had no gene match. Germline V lookup: CDR1 MDHEN, CDR2 SYDVKM. CDR3 length: 15 amino acids.

This clonotype was detected a few times. The chain carries TRBV6-1 and TRBJ2-7; 8 bases align to TRBD1. This CDR3 has 12 residues. The J segment lost 5 bases and the V segment lost 8 bases, leaving 5 bases of the junction unmatched. CDR1 MNHNS and CDR2 SASEGT come from the germline V gene. The CDR3 coding sequence is TGTGCCAGCGCAGGGGGCGGCCACGAGCAGTACTTC. Encoded protein: CASAGGGHEQYF.

As to this clonotype: A far more abundant clone sits one base away, making this likely a read error. The gene calls are TRBV7-2 and TRBJ2-7, with 12 bases matching TRBD1. The CDR3 loop spans 16 amino acids. Germline lookup yields CDR1 SGHTA and CDR2 FQGNSA. The CDR3 is CASNYPRDRGRAERYF. CDR3 coding DNA: TGTGCCAGCAACTATCCCAGGGACAGGGGGCGGGCCGAGCGGTACTTC.

The V call is TRBV7-6, the J call TRBJ2-7, with 7 bases lining up with TRBD1. CDR3 size: 15 residues. V shed 1 base, J shed 0 bases, and the junction held 3 bases outside the gene matches. Per the germline V gene, CDR1 is SGHVS and CDR2 is FNYEAQ. Here the CDR3 reads CASSLEEGASYEQYF. In DNA form, the CDR3 reads TGTGCCAGCAGCTTAGAAGAGGGGGCCTCCTACGAGCAGTACTTC. Filled out from reference TRBV7-6 and TRBJ2-7, the complete variable domain reads GAGVSQSPRYKVTKRGQDVALRCDPISGHVSLYWYRQALGQGPEFLTYFNYEAQQDKSGLPNDRFSAERPEGSISTLTIQRTEQRDSAMYRCASSLEEGASYEQYFGPGTRLTVT.

In its sample, this clonotype was seen a few times. The genes are TRBV7-9 and TRBJ2-7; perhaps TRBD1 as D (6 bases). The CDR3 sequence is 13 residues long. V gave up 5 bases and J gave up 3 bases, with 11 bases separating them. Germline CDR1 reads SEHNR; CDR2 reads FQNEAQ (reference sequence). For the CDR3, the DNA is TGTGCCAGCAGCCACTCGACAGGCTACGAGCAGTACTTC. Protein: CASSHSTGYEQYF.

This clonotype was observed at least ten times. The rearrangement links TRBV2 to TRBJ2-1; unclear D gene. The CDR3 has 13 amino acids. Trimming pared 6 bases from V and 4 bases from J, leaving 10 bases between. Germline CDR1 is SNHLY and CDR2 is FYNNEI. The CDR3 here is CASRWQPYNEQFF. The CDR3, as DNA: TGTGCCAGCAGGTGGCAGCCATACAATGAGCAGTTCTTC.

In this sample, this clonotype turned up a few times. This sequence joins TRBV19 and TRBJ2-1, with 10 bases lining up with TRBD1. This CDR3 comprises 17 residues. Germline trimming cut 5 bases from V and 0 bases from J; bases unmatched to any gene: 7. Looked up from germline, CDR1 is LNHDA and CDR2 is SQIVND (reference sequence). Here the CDR3 reads CASSHGDRGSSYNEQFF. CDR3 coding DNA: TGTGCCAGTAGTCACGGGGACAGGGGTAGCTCCTACAATGAGCAGTTCTTC. The complete variable domain, with remaining parts taken from reference TRBV19 and TRBJ2-1, reads DGGITQSPKYLFRKEGQNVTLSCEQNLNHDAMYWYRQDPGQGLRLIYYSQIVNDFQKGDIAEGYSVSREKKESFPLTVTSAQKNPTAFYLCASSHGDRGSSYNEQFFGPGTRLTVL.

V usage is TRBV27 and J usage is TRBJ1-6; D gene unclear. CDR3 length: 14 residues. Germline V gene data show CDR1 as MNHEY and CDR2 as SMNVEV (reference sequence). Trimming pared 5 bases from V and 5 bases from J, leaving 10 bases between. CDR3 loop: CASSSLGNNSPLHF. CDR3 nucleotide sequence: TGTGCCAGCAGTAGCCTGGGGAATAATTCACCCCTCCACTTT.

At least ten counts were recorded for this clonotype. The chain couples TRBV19 to TRBJ1-1; a weak D match, TRBD1 (5 bases). The ends were cut back, 9 bases at V and 1 base at J, with 15 bases in the middle. CDR3 size: 14 residues. Germline lookup yields CDR1 LNHDA and CDR2 SQIVND (reference sequence). The CDR3: CASSTGTENTEAFF. The DNA of the CDR3 is TGTGCCAGCAGCACCGGGACGGAGAACACTGAAGCTTTCTTT.

This clonotype was counted ten times or more. The rearrangement uses TRBV9 and TRBJ2-3; D possibly corresponds to TRBD1 (5 bases). The J call is doubtful: the DNA matches TRBJ2-5 better. This CDR3 region has 13 residues. From germline, CDR1 is SGDLS and CDR2 YYNGEE. The CDR3 DNA reads as TGTGCCAGCAGCGACGCTCAGGGCAAGACCCAGTACTTC. Amino acids: CASSDAQGKTQYF.

This clonotype appeared many times. The chain recombines TRBV3-1 with TRBJ1-1; D is uncertain. This CDR3 is built from 13 residues. Trimming removed 6 bases from V and 4 bases from J, with 12 bases in between. CDR1 LGHDT and CDR2 YNNKEL come from the germline V gene (reference sequence). Here the CDR3 reads CASSSISGTEAFF. In nucleotides, the CDR3 is TGTGCCAGCAGTAGCATAAGCGGCACTGAAGCTTTCTTT.

The chain combines TRBV27 with TRBJ2-7; D is undetermined. The CDR3 is 14 residues long. Germline CDR1 MNHEY, CDR2 SMNVEV (reference sequence). The V and J ends lost 3 bases and 1 base respectively, with 10 bases between them. CDR3 coding DNA: TGTGCCAGCAGTTTTAAGGCCTCTTCCTACGAGCAGTACTTC. Protein: CASSFKASSYEQYF.

The chain uses TRBV10-3 and TRBJ1-2; D unclear. This CDR3 has 14 amino acids. V lost 3 bases, J lost 4 bases, and 12 bases lay in between. CDR1 ENHRY and CDR2 SYGVKD come from the germline V gene. The CDR3 reads CAISETPSGYGYTF. CDR3 nucleotide sequence: TGTGCCATCAGTGAAACTCCGAGTGGCTATGGCTACACCTTC.

Ten or more counts support this clonotype. The rearrangement uses TRBV12-3 or TRBV12-4 and TRBJ1-1, with a tentative D call TRBD1 (6 bases). Trimming pared 6 bases from V and 5 bases from J, leaving 16 bases between. The length of the CDR3 is 14 residues. For the CDR3, the DNA is TGTGCCAGCAGACCTAACAGGGTTGGTACTGAAGCTTTCTTT. Its translation: CASRPNRVGTEAFF.

Ten or more counts support this clonotype. This sequence joins TRBV2 and TRBJ2-5; D is ambiguous. Germline V gene data show CDR1 as SNHLY and CDR2 as FYNNEI. V lost 3 bases and J 5 bases, leaving 10 bases between the germline ends. The CDR3 has 13 residues. The CDR3 bases are TGTGCCAGCAGTGAGTTTAACGAGGAGACCCAGTACTTC. Encoded protein: CASSEFNEETQYF.

This clonotype was observed at least ten times. This sequence joins TRBV20-1 and TRBJ2-1, with TRBD2 identical over 12 bases. CDR3 size: 15 residues. Germline CDR1 and CDR2: DFQATT and SNEGSKA (reference sequence). Trimming took 7 bases from V and 4 from J; bases not matched to a gene: 8. The CDR3 loop is CSGRLAGARYNEQFF. For the CDR3, the DNA is TGCAGTGGTCGACTAGCGGGGGCCCGGTACAATGAGCAGTTCTTC.

This clonotype was detected many times. In DNA, the CDR3 is TGTGCCAGCAGTTATAGAGTTAGAGAGACCCAGTACTTC. This sequence encodes CASSYRVRETQYF. The chain employs TRBV6-5 and TRBJ2-5; D ambiguous. The CDR3 consists of 13 residues. Trimming pared 3 bases from V and 4 bases from J, leaving 9 bases between. In germline, CDR1 is MNHEY, CDR2 SVGAGI.

V is TRBV25-1 and J is TRBJ2-1; tentatively, D is TRBD1 or TRBD2 (6 bases each). The CDR3 is 16 residues long. V was pared by 2 bases and J by 0 bases, with 11 bases between. Germline values: CDR1 MGHDK, CDR2 SYGVNS. The DNA for the CDR3 is TGTGCCAGCAGTGAAAGAGGGGGGTACTCCTACAATGAGCAGTTCTTC. Residues: CASSERGGYSYNEQFF.

This clonotype was seen many times. In DNA form, the CDR3 reads TGTGCCAGCAGCCAGGACAGGGGGCAATATGGCTACACCTTC. This gives the protein CASSQDRGQYGYTF. The chain uses TRBV3-1 and TRBJ1-2, with 11 bases fitting TRBD1. The CDR3 consists of 14 residues. In germline, CDR1 is LGHDT, CDR2 YNNKEL (reference sequence). Trimming removed 3 bases from V and 5 bases from J; junction bases left unmatched: 2.

V usage is TRBV5-1 and J usage is TRBJ2-7; weak D call: TRBD2 (6 bases). The germline V and J ends were trimmed by 7 bases and 6 bases, with 17 bases remaining between them. Germline V gene lookup returns CDR1 SGHRS and CDR2 YFSETQ. The CDR3 spans 13 residues. The CDR3 reads CASAGTGAGEQYF. The CDR3 DNA is TGCGCCAGCGCCGGGACCGGAGCGGGCGAGCAGTACTTC.

The CDR3: CATNRDGHNNEQFF. As DNA, the CDR3 is TGTGCCACCAACCGGGACGGGCATAACAATGAGCAGTTCTTC. The J gene is TRBJ2-1, the V gene TRBV24-1; D assignment may be TRBD1 or TRBD2 (5 bases each). CDR1 is KGHDR, CDR2 SFDVKD, per germline. The CDR3 consists of 14 residues. V was cut by 8 bases and J by 5 bases, with 15 bases left in between.